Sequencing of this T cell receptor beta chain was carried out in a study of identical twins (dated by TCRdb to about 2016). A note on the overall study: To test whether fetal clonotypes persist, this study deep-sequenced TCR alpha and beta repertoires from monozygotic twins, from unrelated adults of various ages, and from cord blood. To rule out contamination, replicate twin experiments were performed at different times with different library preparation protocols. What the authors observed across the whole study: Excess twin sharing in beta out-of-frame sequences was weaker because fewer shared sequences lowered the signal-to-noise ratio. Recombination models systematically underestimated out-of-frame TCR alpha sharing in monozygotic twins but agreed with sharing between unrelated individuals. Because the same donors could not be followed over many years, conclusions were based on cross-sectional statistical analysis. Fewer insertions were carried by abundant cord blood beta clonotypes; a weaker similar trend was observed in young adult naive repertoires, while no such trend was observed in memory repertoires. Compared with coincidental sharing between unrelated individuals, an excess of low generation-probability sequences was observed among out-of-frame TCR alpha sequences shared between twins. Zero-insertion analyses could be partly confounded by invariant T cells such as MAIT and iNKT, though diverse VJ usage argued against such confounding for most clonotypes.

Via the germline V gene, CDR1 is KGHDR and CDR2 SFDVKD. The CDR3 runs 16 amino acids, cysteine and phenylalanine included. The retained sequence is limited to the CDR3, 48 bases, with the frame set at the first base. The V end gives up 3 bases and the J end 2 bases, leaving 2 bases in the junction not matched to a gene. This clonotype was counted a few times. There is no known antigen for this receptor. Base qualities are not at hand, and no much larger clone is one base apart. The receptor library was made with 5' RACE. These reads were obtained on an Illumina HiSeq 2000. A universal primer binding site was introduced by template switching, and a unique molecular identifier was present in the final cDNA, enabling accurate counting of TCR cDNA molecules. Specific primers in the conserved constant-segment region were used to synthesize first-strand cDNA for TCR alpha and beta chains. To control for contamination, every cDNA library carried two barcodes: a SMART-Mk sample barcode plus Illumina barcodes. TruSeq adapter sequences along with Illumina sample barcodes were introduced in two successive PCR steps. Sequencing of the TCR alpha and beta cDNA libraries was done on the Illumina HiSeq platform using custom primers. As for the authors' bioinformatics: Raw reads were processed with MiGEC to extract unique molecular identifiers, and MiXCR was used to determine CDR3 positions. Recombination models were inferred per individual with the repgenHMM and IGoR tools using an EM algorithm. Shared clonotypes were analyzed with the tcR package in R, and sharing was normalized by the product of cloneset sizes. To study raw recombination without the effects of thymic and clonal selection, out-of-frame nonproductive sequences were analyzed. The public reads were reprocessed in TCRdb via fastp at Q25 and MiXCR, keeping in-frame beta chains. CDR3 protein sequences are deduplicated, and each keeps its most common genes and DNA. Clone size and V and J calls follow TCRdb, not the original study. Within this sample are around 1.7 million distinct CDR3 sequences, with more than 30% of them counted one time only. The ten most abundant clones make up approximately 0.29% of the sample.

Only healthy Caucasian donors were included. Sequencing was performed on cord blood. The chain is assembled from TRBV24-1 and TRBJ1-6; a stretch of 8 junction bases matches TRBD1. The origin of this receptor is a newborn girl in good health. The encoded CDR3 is CATSDPGQAYNSPLHF. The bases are TGTGCCACCAGTGATCCGGGACAGGCCTATAATTCACCCCTCCACTTT.